Following are 22 T cell receptor beta chains from one sample sequenced in a study of blood T cell repertoires in COVID-19. The assay was immunoSEQ multiplex PCR, and TCRdb's table has in-frame clones only and misses some. Of around 150,000 clones listed, roughly 85% are singletons. The sequenced material came from peripheral blood. Receptors were obtained from a human donor with acute or convalescent COVID-19. The donor label of this sample is uncertain.

This clone was detected only once. The chain carries TRBV12-5 and TRBJ2-2, with 8 bases identical to TRBD1. This CDR3 comprises 16 residues. Germline CDR1 and CDR2: LGHNT and FRNRAP. Trimming cost V 6 bases and J 0 bases; bases outside gene matches: 6. CDR3 protein: CASGSGTGTNTGELFF. The CDR3 coding sequence is TGTGCTAGTGGCTCCGGGACAGGAACGAACACCGGGGAGCTGTTTTTT. The full variable domain, with the rest looked up from reference TRBV12-5 and TRBJ2-2, is DARVTQTPRHKVTEMGQEVTMRCQPILGHNTVFWYRQTMMQGLELLAYFRNRAPLDDSGMPKDRFSAEMPDATLATLKIQPSEPRDSAVYFCASGSGTGTNTGELFFGEGSRLTVL.

The chain uses TRBV18 and TRBJ2-4; 7 positions match TRBD1. Trimming took 6 bases from V and 6 from J; bases not matched to a gene: 11. The length of the CDR3 is 15 residues. Germline V gene sequence: CDR1 KGHSH, CDR2 LQKENI. The CDR3 here is CASSAGGPKANIQYF. The CDR3 DNA reads as TGTGCCAGCTCGGCAGGGGGACCCAAAGCAAACATTCAGTACTTC.

The chain has TRBV18 and TRBJ1-1, with a possible D match to TRBD1 (5 bases). This CDR3 comprises 14 residues. V was pared by 4 bases and J by 5 bases, with 14 bases between. Looked up from germline, CDR1 is KGHSH and CDR2 is LQKENI. CDR3 coding DNA: TGTGCCAGCTCACTCAGGGAGGAAAAGACTGAAGCTTTCTTT. As protein: CASSLREEKTEAFF.

The chain joins TRBV19 to TRBJ1-3; D is ambiguous. The germline V and J ends were trimmed by 6 bases and 0 bases, with 9 bases remaining between them. This CDR3 has 14 amino acids. CDR1 LNHDA and CDR2 SQIVND come from the germline V gene (reference sequence). CDR3 bases: TGTGCCAGTAGCGCATTGAGCTCTGGAAACACCATATATTTT. Translation gives CASSALSSGNTIYF. The whole variable domain, remainder taken from reference TRBV19 and TRBJ1-3, is DGGITQSPKYLFRKEGQNVTLSCEQNLNHDAMYWYRQDPGQGLRLIYYSQIVNDFQKGDIAEGYSVSREKKESFPLTVTSAQKNPTAFYLCASSALSSGNTIYFGEGSWLTVV.

The chain carries TRBV7-3 and TRBJ1-1; D gene ambiguous. Per germline, CDR1 SGHTA and CDR2 FQGTGA. This CDR3 has 13 residues. Between the trimmed V and J ends, which lost 1 base and 2 bases, there was a span of 5 bases. The CDR3: CASSLRPNTEAFF. The CDR3 nucleotides are TGTGCCAGCAGCTTAAGGCCTAACACTGAAGCTTTCTTT.

J is TRBJ1-1 and V is TRBV10-1; D not certain. This CDR3 has 16 amino acids. CDR1 WNHNN and CDR2 SYGVQD come from the germline V gene (reference sequence). Trimming cost V 9 bases and J 6 bases, with 26 bases left between them. The CDR3 coding sequence is TGCGCCAGTTCGCCTATAAGCGGCACCAGGTTGGCTGAAGCTTTCTTT. Its translation: CASSPISGTRLAEAFF.

The V gene is TRBV7-9, the J gene TRBJ2-5; 9 nucleotides line up with TRBD2. The CDR3 spans 16 residues. V was pared by 5 bases and J by 2 bases, with 9 bases of the junction left unmatched. CDR1 is SEHNR, CDR2 FQNEAQ, per germline (reference sequence). The CDR3 sequence is CASSRSRGGGQETQYF. The CDR3 region has the DNA TGTGCCAGCAGCCGTTCGCGGGGGGGTGGTCAAGAGACCCAGTACTTC.

The gene calls are TRBV5-6 and TRBJ1-2; D remains unclear. The germline V gene encodes CDR1 SGHDT and CDR2 YYEEEE. The ends were cut back, 5 bases at V and 2 bases at J, with 16 bases in the middle. CDR3 length equals 15 residues. The CDR3 DNA sequence: TGTGCCAGCAGAAAGGAGGGTTCCACAAACTATGGCTACACCTTC. Translating it yields CASRKEGSTNYGYTF.

The chain joins TRBV30 to TRBJ1-2; D is undetermined. V lost 5 bases and J 4 bases, leaving 11 bases between the germline ends. The germline CDR1 and CDR2 sequences are GTSNPN and SVGIG (reference sequence). The CDR3 covers 12 residues. The CDR3 spells CAWGRIGYGYTF. The CDR3 DNA reads as TGTGCCTGGGGGCGGATCGGCTATGGCTACACCTTC.

This chain links TRBV13 with TRBJ2-2, with D perhaps TRBD2 (7 bases). Deletions cut 5 bases from V and 6 bases from J, with 13 bases between. There are 14 residues in the CDR3. In germline, CDR1 is PRHDT, CDR2 FYEKMQ (reference sequence). CDR3 in amino acids: CASSPVGGPGELFF. Written as DNA, the CDR3 is TGTGCCAGCAGCCCAGTCGGGGGGCCCGGGGAGCTGTTTTTT.

This clone was recorded only once. The chain employs TRBV25-1 and TRBJ1-2; the match to TRBD1 covers 7 bases. With 6 bases clipped from V and 5 bases from J, the junction kept 6 bases outside the gene matches. The CDR3 loop spans 13 amino acids. Per the germline V gene, CDR1 is MGHDK and CDR2 is SYGVNS. CDR3: CASRNTGVYGYTF. CDR3 sequence (DNA): TGTGCCAGCAGGAATACAGGGGTATATGGCTACACCTTC.

This CDR3 reads CASSQGVMTLTSTDTQYF. The CDR3 region has the DNA TGCGCCAGCAGCCAAGGGGTGATGACTTTAACTAGCACAGATACGCAGTATTTT. The chain joins TRBV4-1 to TRBJ2-3; no firm D call. This CDR3 contains 18 residues. Trimming cost V 1 base and J 0 bases, with 17 bases left between them. The germline V gene encodes CDR1 MGHRA and CDR2 YSYEKL.

The chain is built from TRBV5-1 and TRBJ2-1; D gene unclear. The CDR3 sequence is 14 residues long. The V gene's germline CDR1 is SGHRS and CDR2 YFSETQ. V lost 0 bases and J lost 5, with 9 bases in between. The CDR3 spells CASSLGGQNNEQFF. The CDR3 bases are TGCGCCAGCAGCTTGGGTGGGCAGAACAATGAGCAGTTCTTC. Looking up the rest from reference TRBV5-1 and TRBJ2-1 gives the full variable domain: KAGVTQTPRYLIKTRGQQVTLSCSPISGHRSVSWYQQTPGQGLQFLFEYFSETQRNKGNFPGRFSGRQFSNSRSEMNVSTLELGDSALYLCASSLGGQNNEQFFGPGTRLTVL.

The sample holds a few counts of this clone. The chain employs TRBV7-8 and TRBJ1-1, with D possibly TRBD1 on 5 matching bases. Germline lookup yields CDR1 SGHVS and CDR2 FQNEAQ. This CDR3 is 15 amino acids long. Trimming removed 2 bases from V and 3 bases from J, with 13 bases in between. The CDR3 is CASSLMAGWDTEAFF. The CDR3 nucleotides are TGTGCCAGCAGCTTAATGGCAGGGTGGGACACTGAAGCTTTCTTT.

The chain combines TRBV7-9 with TRBJ2-4, with D tentatively TRBD1 (5 bases). V was pared by 5 bases and J by 1 base, with 9 bases between. From germline, CDR1 is SEHNR and CDR2 FQNEAQ (reference sequence). The CDR3 is made up of 14 amino acids. CDR3 coding DNA: TGTGCCAGCAGCGCGGACAATGCCAAAAACATTCAGTACTTC. Translated: CASSADNAKNIQYF.

The chain has TRBV24-1 and TRBJ2-1; 9 bases match TRBD2. J was trimmed by 3 bases and V by 3 bases; bases with no gene match: 8. CDR3 length: 17 residues. Germline CDR1 KGHDR, CDR2 SFDVKD. CDR3 nucleotides: TGTGCCACCAGTGATAGTCAGGCGGGGGGGCTCTACAATGAGCAGTTCTTC. Protein sequence: CATSDSQAGGLYNEQFF.

This clone has only a few counts. J is TRBJ2-5 and V is TRBV4-2, with TRBD1 identical over 9 bases. This CDR3 has 17 residues. Germline V gives CDR1 LGHNA, CDR2 YNFKEQ. Germline trimming cut 0 bases from V and 4 bases from J; bases unmatched to any gene: 9. CDR3 sequence: CASSQEGNGQGRETQYF. CDR3 coding DNA: TGTGCCAGCAGCCAAGAAGGCAACGGACAGGGGAGAGAGACCCAGTACTTC.

The chain combines TRBV14 with TRBJ2-7; 7 positions agree with TRBD1. Per the germline V gene, CDR1 is SGHDN and CDR2 is FVKESK. V gave up 1 base and J gave up 3 bases; unmatched junction bases: 6. This CDR3 comprises 15 residues. CDR3 loop: CASSQARTGYYEQYF. Written as DNA, the CDR3 is TGTGCCAGCAGCCAAGCAAGGACAGGCTACTACGAGCAGTACTTC.

The rearrangement links TRBV5-1 to TRBJ1-3; perhaps TRBD1 as D (6 bases). CDR3 length: 14 residues. Deletions cut 0 bases from V and 2 bases from J, with 6 bases between. Germline V gives CDR1 SGHRS, CDR2 YFSETQ. CDR3 in amino acids: CASSLGTAGNTIYF. The CDR3 region has the DNA TGCGCCAGCAGCTTGGGGACAGCTGGAAACACCATATATTTT.

The chain couples TRBV5-8 to TRBJ1-5, with 8 bases identical to TRBD1. The CDR3 extends over 14 amino acids. Germline values: CDR1 SGHTS, CDR2 YDEGEE. The trim removed 5 bases at V and 7 bases at J, leaving 8 bases unmatched. For the CDR3, the DNA is TGTGCCAGCAGACGCCAGGGGGCAAAGCAGCCCCAGCATTTT. Protein: CASRRQGAKQPQHF.

The CDR3 spells CASSSGAGNTEAFF. CDR3 DNA: TGCGCCAGCAGCTCAGGGGCGGGGAACACTGAAGCTTTCTTT. The chain employs TRBV5-1 and TRBJ1-1; a possible D gene is TRBD1 (6 bases). The length of the CDR3 is 14 residues. Germline V CDR1 and CDR2: SGHRS, YFSETQ. Trimming took off 3 bases at V and 1 base at J, with 10 bases between the two ends.

The J gene is TRBJ2-7, the V gene TRBV3-1 (or the pseudogene TRBV3-2); D may be TRBD2 (5 bases). The CDR3 loop spans 15 amino acids. Trimming left V 1 base short and J 9 bases short, with 19 bases between. CDR1 LGHDT and CDR2 YNNKEL come from the germline V gene (reference sequence). The CDR3 nucleotides read TGTGCCAGCAGCCAAGCGGGTCCGGGTGGTGGAGGGCAGTACTTC. Its translation: CASSQAGPGGGGQYF.